This T cell receptor (beta chain) was retrieved from a study of shared clonotypes between healthy human individuals. CD45RO-negative CD8 cells positively selected for CCR7 made up the naive population, which excluded terminally differentiated effector memory CD45RA+ cells. Study-level findings and limits: The low donor count limited represented genetic and exposure-history diversity.

Deep was the level used in running the assay. Assay used: immunoSEQ multiplex PCR; TCRdb lists only in-frame clones, some missing. The sample consists of around 2,000,000 clones, under 95% of them appearing once. The J segment lost 3 bases and the V segment lost 5 bases, leaving 9 bases of the junction unmatched. The germline V gene encodes CDR1 MDHEN and CDR2 SYDVKM. CDR3 length equals 16 residues. Notes on this clone: The antigen is unknown.

This sequence originates from a young man in good health. Some clones in this sample may be carry-over from other donors' samples. The chain combines TRBV28 with TRBJ1-5, with 8 bases that match TRBD1. Sequenced: naive CD8+ T cells from PBMCs. CDR3 sequence (DNA): TGTGCCAGCAGTCACCAACGACAGGGGAACAATCAGCCCCAGCATTTT. Amino acids: CASSHQRQGNNQPQHF.